The present entry profiles one T cell receptor beta chain with its context. These data come from a study of blood T cell repertoires in COVID-19. Turning to the study itself: Researchers got acute and convalescent COVID-19 samples from the United States, Italy and Spain. T cells, B-cell-depleted T cells, or PBMCs supplied cDNA or gDNA.

This CDR3 has 16 amino acids. The V gene end was trimmed by 4 bases and the J gene end by 5 bases; junction bases not matched to a gene: 7. Germline V lookup: CDR1 MNHEY, CDR2 SVGAGI. Original processing notes: Quantification of nucleated cells was approximated via reference gene primer amplification. Sequencing was performed with immunoSEQ multiplex PCR; in TCRdb, only in-frame clones are kept and a portion is missing. The D gene and trimming were derived from the DNA, and the V and J assignments and clone size from that table. This sample has fewer than 90,000 clones, with roughly 80% found just once.

This chain uses TRBV6-5 with TRBJ1-4; 10 bases agree with TRBD1. Sequencing was done on a sample of peripheral blood. The sequence derives from a woman at least 80 years old with acute or convalescent COVID-19. The chain's CDR3 is CASSSFRDRGNEKLFF. Written as DNA, the CDR3 is TGTGCCAGCAGTTCGTTCCGGGACAGGGGAAATGAAAAACTGTTTTTT.